This TCR beta chain originates from a study of blood T cell repertoires in COVID-19. Assay used: immunoSEQ multiplex PCR; TCRdb lists only in-frame clones, some missing. Of 100,000 to 120,000 clones listed, 81% were seen once; the top ten hold 7.5% to 10%. CDR1 is SQVTM and CDR2 is ANQGSEA in the germline V gene. V trimming: 6 bases; J trimming: 4 bases; junction bases outside the gene matches: 10. The CDR3 is 15 amino acids. The sample holds a few counts of this clone. This chain uses TRBV29-1 with TRBJ2-2; 8 bases are shared with TRBD2. The sample consisted of peripheral blood. This clonotype was obtained from a woman aged 70-85 years with acute or convalescent COVID-19. CDR3 sequence: CSVRAREGPTGELFF. In DNA, the CDR3 is TGCAGCGTGAGGGCTCGGGAGGGTCCCACCGGGGAGCTGTTTTTT.